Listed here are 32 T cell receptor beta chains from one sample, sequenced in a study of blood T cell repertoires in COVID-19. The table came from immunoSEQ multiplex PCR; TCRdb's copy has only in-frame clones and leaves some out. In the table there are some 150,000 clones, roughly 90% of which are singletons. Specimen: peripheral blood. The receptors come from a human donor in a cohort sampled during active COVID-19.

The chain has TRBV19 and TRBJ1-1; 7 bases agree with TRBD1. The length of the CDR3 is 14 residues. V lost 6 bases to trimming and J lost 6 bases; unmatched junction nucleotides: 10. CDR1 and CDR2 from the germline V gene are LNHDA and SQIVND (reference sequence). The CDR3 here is CASRELTGEAEAFF. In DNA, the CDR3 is TGTGCCAGTAGAGAATTAACAGGGGAAGCTGAAGCTTTCTTT.

For the CDR3, the DNA is TGTGCCAGCTCACCGTGGACAGGGGAGGACACCGGGGAGCTGTTTTTT. Amino acid sequence: CASSPWTGEDTGELFF. The gene calls are TRBV18 and TRBJ2-2; 9 positions agree with TRBD1. V trimming: 3 bases; J trimming: 3 bases; junction bases outside the gene matches: 5. The length of the CDR3 is 16 residues. Germline lookup yields CDR1 KGHSH and CDR2 LQKENI.

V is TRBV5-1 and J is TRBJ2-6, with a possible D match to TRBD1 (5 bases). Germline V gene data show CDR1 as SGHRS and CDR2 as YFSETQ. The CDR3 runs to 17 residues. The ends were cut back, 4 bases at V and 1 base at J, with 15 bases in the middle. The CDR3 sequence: CASSRSDSRSGANVLTF. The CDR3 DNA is TGCGCCAGCAGCCGTTCTGACAGCCGATCTGGGGCCAACGTCCTGACTTTC.

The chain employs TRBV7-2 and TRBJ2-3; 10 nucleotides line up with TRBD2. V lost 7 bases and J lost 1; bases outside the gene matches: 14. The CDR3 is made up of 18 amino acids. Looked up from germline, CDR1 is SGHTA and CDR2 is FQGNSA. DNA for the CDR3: TGTGCCAGCAAAGGTCTAGTTTTAGCGGGAGGTGGCACAGATACGCAGTATTTT. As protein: CASKGLVLAGGGTDTQYF.

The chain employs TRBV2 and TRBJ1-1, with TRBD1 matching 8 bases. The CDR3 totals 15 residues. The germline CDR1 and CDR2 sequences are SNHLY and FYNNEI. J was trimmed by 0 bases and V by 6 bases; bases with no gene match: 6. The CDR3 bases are TGTGCCAGCAGACTCTCGGACAGGGTGAACACTGAAGCTTTCTTT. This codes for CASRLSDRVNTEAFF.

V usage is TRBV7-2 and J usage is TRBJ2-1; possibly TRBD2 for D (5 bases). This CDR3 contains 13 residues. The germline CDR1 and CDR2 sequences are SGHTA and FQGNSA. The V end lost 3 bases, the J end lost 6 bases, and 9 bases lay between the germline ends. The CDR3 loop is CASSLTTRNEQFF. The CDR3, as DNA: TGTGCCAGCAGCTTGACTACTCGCAATGAGCAGTTCTTC.

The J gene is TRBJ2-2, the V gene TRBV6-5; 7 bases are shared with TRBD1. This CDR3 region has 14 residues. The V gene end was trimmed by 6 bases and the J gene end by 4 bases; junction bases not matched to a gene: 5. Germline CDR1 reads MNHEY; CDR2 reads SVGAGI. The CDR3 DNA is TGTGCCAGCAGCTGGGGACAGCCCACCGGGGAGCTGTTTTTT. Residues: CASSWGQPTGELFF.

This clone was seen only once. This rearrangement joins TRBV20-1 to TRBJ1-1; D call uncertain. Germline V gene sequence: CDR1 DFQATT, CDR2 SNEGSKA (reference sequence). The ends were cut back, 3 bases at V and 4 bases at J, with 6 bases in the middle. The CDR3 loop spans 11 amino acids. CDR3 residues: CSARSPTEAFF. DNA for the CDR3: TGCAGTGCTAGGAGTCCCACTGAAGCTTTCTTT.

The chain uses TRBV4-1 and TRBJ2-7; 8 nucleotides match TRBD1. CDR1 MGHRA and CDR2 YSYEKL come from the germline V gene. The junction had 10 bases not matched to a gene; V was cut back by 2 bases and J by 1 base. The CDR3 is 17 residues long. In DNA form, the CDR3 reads TGCGCCAGCAGCCAAATTTCGCGAACAGGGGGATCCTACGAGCAGTACTTC. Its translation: CASSQISRTGGSYEQYF.

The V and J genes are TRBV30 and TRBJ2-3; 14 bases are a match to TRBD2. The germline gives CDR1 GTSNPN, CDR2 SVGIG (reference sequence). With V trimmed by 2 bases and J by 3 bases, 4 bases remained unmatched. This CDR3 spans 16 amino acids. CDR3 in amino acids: CAWSPGLAGVTDTQYF. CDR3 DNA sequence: TGTGCCTGGAGTCCGGGACTAGCGGGGGTAACAGATACGCAGTATTTT.

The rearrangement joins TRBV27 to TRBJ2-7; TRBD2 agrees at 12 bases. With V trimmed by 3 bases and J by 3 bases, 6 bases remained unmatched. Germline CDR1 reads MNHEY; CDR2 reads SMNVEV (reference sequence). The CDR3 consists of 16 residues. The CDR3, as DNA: TGTGCCAGCAGTTTGCGACTAGCGGGGGCCCTCTACGAGCAGTACTTC. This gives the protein CASSLRLAGALYEQYF.

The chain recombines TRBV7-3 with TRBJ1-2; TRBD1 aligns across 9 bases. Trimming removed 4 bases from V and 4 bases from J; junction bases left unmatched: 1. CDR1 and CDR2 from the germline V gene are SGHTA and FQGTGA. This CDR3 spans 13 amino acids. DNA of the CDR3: TGTGCCAGCAGCTCGGGACAGGGCTATGGCTACACCTTC. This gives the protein CASSSGQGYGYTF.

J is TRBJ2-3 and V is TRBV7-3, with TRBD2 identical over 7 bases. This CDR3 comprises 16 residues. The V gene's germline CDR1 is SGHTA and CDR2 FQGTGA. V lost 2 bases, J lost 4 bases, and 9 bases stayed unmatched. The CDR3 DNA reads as TGTGCCAGCAGCTTAGATCCAGCGGGGACCGCAGATACGCAGTATTTT. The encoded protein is CASSLDPAGTADTQYF.

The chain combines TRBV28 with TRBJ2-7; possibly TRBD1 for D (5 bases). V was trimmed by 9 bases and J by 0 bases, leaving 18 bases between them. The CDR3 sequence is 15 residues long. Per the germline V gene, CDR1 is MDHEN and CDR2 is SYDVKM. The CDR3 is CASGIDSDSSYEQYF. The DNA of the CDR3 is TGTGCCAGTGGAATAGACAGTGACAGCTCCTACGAGCAGTACTTC.

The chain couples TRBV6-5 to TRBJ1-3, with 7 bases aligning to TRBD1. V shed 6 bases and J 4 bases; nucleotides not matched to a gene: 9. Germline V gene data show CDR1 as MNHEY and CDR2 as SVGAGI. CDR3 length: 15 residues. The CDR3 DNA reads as TGTGCCAGCAGATCTGACAGGGCCGGGGGAAACACCATATATTTT. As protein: CASRSDRAGGNTIYF.

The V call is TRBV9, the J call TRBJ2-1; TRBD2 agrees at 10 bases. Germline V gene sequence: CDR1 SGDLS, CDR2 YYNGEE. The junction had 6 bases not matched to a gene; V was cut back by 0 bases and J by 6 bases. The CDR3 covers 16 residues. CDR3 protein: CASSVVGLADSNEQFF. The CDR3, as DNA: TGTGCCAGCAGCGTAGTAGGACTAGCGGACTCCAATGAGCAGTTCTTC.

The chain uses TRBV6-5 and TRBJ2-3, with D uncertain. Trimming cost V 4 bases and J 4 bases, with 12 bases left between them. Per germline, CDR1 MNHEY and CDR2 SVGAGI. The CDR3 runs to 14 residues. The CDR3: CASSLEPTADTQYF. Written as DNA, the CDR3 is TGTGCCAGCAGTTTAGAACCCACCGCAGATACGCAGTATTTT.

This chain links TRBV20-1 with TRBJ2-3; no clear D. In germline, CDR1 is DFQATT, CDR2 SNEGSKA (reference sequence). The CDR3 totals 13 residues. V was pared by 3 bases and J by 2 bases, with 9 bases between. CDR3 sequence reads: CSASRTNTDTQYF. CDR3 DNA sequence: TGCAGTGCTAGTAGAACAAACACAGATACGCAGTATTTT.

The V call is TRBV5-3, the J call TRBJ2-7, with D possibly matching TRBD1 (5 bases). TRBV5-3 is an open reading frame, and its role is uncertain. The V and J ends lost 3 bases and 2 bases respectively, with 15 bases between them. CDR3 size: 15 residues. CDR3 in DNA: TGTGCCAGAAGCTCCCACGGAGACAGTACCTACGAGCAGTACTTC. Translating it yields CARSSHGDSTYEQYF.

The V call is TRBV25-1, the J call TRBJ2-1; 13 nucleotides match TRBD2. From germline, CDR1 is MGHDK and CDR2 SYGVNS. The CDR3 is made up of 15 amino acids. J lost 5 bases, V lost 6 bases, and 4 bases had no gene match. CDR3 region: CASSVGTSGDNEQFF. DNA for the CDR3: TGTGCCAGCAGCGTCGGGACTAGCGGGGACAATGAGCAGTTCTTC.

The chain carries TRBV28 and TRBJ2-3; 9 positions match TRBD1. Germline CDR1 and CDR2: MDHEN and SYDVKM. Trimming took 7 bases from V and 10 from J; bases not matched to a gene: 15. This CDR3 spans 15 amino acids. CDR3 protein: CASTSTGQGRQAQYF. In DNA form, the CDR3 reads TGTGCCAGCACCTCGACGGGACAGGGAAGGCAGGCGCAGTATTTT.

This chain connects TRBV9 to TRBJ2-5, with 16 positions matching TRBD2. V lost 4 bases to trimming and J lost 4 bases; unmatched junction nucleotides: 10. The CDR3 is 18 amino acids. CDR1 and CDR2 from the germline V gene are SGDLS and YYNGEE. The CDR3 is CASSYGTSGGAGSETQYF. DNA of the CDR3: TGTGCCAGCAGCTACGGGACTAGCGGGGGGGCCGGCTCAGAGACCCAGTACTTC. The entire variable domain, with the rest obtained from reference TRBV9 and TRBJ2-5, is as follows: DSGVTQTPKHLITATGQRVTLRCSPRSGDLSVYWYQQSLDQGLQFLIQYYNGEERAKGNILERFSAQQFPDLHSELNLSSLELGDSALYFCASSYGTSGGAGSETQYFGPGTRLLVL.

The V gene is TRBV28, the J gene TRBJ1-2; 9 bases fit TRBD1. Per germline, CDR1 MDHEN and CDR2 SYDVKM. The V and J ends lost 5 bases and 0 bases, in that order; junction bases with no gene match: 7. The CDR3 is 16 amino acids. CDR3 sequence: CASSPGGTGTNYGYTF. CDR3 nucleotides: TGTGCCAGCAGTCCAGGGGGGACAGGGACTAACTATGGCTACACCTTC.

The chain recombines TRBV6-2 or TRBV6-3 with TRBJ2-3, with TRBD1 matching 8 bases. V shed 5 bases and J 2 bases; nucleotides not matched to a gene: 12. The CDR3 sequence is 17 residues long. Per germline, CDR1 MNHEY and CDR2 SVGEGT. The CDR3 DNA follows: TGTGCCAGCAGTCGGACAGGGTTGGGTCTCTACACAGATACGCAGTATTTT. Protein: CASSRTGLGLYTDTQYF.

The CDR3 DNA reads as TGCAGTGTAGCCGGCAAAGAAGCTTTCTTT. Translating it yields CSVAGKEAFF. V and J are TRBV20-1 and TRBJ1-1; D ambiguous. This CDR3 region has 10 residues. V gave up 7 bases and J gave up 8 bases, with 11 bases separating them. The germline V gene has CDR1 DFQATT and CDR2 SNEGSKA (reference sequence).

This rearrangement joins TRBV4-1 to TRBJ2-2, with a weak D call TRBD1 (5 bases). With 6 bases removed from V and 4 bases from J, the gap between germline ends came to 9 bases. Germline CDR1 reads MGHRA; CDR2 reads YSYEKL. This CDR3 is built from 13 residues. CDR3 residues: CASRLTVTGELFF. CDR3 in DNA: TGCGCCAGCAGACTGACAGTCACCGGGGAGCTGTTTTTT.

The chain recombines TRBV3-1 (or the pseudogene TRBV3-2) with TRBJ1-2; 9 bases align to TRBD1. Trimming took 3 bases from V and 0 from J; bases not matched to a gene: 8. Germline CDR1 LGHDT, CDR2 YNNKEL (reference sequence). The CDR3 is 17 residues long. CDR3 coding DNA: TGTGCCAGCAGCCAGGACCCGGGACAGGGATCTAACTATGGCTACACCTTC. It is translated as CASSQDPGQGSNYGYTF.

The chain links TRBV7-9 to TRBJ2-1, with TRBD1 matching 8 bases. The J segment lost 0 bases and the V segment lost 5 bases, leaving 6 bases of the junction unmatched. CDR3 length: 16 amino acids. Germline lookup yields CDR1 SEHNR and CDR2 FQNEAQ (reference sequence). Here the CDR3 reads CASSPRTGSSYNEQFF. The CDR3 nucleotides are TGTGCCAGCAGCCCAAGGACAGGGAGCTCCTACAATGAGCAGTTCTTC.

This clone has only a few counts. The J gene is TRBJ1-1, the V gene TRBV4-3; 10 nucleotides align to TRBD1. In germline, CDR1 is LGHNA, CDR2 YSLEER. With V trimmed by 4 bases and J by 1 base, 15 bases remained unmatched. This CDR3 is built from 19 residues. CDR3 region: CASSPRLNRDRGPNTEAFF. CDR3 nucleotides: TGCGCCAGCAGCCCGAGACTCAACCGGGACAGGGGACCGAACACTGAAGCTTTCTTT.

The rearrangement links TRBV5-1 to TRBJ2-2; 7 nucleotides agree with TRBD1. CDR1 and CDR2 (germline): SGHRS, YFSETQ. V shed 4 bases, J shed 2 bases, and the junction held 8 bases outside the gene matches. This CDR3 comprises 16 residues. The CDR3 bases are TGCGCCAGCAGCACCGCTGACAGGGCCAACACCGGGGAGCTGTTTTTT. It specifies CASSTADRANTGELFF.

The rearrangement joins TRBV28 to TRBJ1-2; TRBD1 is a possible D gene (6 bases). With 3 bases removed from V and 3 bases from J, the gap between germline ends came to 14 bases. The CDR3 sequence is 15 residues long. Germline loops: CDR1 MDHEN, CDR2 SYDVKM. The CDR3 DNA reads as TGTGCCAGCAGTTTTGGGGGCTCGATCTACTATGGCTACACCTTC. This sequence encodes CASSFGGSIYYGYTF.

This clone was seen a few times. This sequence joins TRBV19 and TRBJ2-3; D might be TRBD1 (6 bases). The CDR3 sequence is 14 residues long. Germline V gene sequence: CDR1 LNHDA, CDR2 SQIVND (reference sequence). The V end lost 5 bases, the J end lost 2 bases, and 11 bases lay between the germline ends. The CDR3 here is CASSHQGLTDTQYF. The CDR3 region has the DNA TGTGCCAGTAGTCACCAGGGGCTCACAGATACGCAGTATTTT.